What follows are 21 T cell receptor beta chains derived from one specimen sequenced in a study of cytomegalovirus exposure and HLA in healthy donors. Sequencing was performed with immunoSEQ multiplex PCR; in TCRdb, only in-frame clones are kept and a portion is missing. The table lists some 180,000 clones, around 86% of them singletons. Sequencing was done on a sample of PBMCs. The receptors come from a man aged 30 to 39 in good health and CMV-seropositive.

This chain uses TRBV5-1 with TRBJ2-5, with D tentatively TRBD1 (5 bases). There are 14 residues in the CDR3. V lost 3 bases and J lost 1, with 10 bases in between. CDR1 is SGHRS, CDR2 YFSETQ, per germline. CDR3 bases: TGCGCCAGCAGCTCCTTAGACAGCCAAGAGACCCAGTACTTC. Amino acids: CASSSLDSQETQYF.

Concerning this clone itself: Other DNA sequences within the sample encode an identical CDR3. This chain links TRBV5-5 with TRBJ2-7, with D unclear. Germline CDR1 SGHKS, CDR2 YYEKEE (reference sequence). The CDR3 has 13 residues. V lost 2 bases and J 0 bases, leaving 6 bases between the germline ends. CDR3 sequence reads: CASSFGGSYEQYF. CDR3 in DNA: TGTGCCAGCAGCTTTGGCGGCTCCTACGAGCAGTACTTC.

This sequence joins TRBV7-2 and TRBJ2-3; possibly TRBD1 or TRBD2 for D (5 bases each). There are 17 residues in the CDR3. The germline gives CDR1 SGHTA, CDR2 FQGNSA. Trimming removed 1 base at V and 2 bases at J, with 16 bases between. CDR3 residues: CASSLVGERLFTDTQYF. The CDR3 nucleotides read TGTGCCAGCAGCTTAGTAGGGGAAAGACTATTCACAGATACGCAGTATTTT.

The genes are TRBV20-1 and TRBJ2-1; 7 bases align to TRBD1. This CDR3 has 11 residues. The germline CDR1 and CDR2 sequences are DFQATT and SNEGSKA (reference sequence). J was trimmed by 10 bases and V by 6 bases; bases with no gene match: 6. CDR3 amino acids: CSAYDREEQFF. Here the CDR3 DNA reads TGCAGTGCGTACGACAGGGAGGAGCAGTTCTTC.

The chain is built from TRBV2 and TRBJ2-2; D may be TRBD2 (6 bases). This CDR3 region has 14 residues. Per germline, CDR1 SNHLY and CDR2 FYNNEI. Trimming took 4 bases from V and 6 from J, leaving 12 bases between them. CDR3 sequence reads: CASSALREAGELFF. The CDR3 region has the DNA TGTGCCAGCAGTGCGCTCAGGGAGGCCGGGGAGCTGTTTTTT.

This clone appeared once. The rearrangement uses TRBV13 and TRBJ2-1; 8 bases line up with TRBD2. This CDR3 spans 17 amino acids. Germline V gives CDR1 PRHDT, CDR2 FYEKMQ (reference sequence). V lost 5 bases, J lost 5 bases, and 14 bases stayed unmatched. The CDR3 DNA reads TGTGCCAGCAGCGGCCAGGTGATTGTAGCGGGGCACAATGAGCAGTTCTTC. It encodes CASSGQVIVAGHNEQFF.

The rearrangement joins TRBV2 to TRBJ2-3, with D perhaps assigned TRBD1 or TRBD2 (6 bases each). The ends were cut back, 3 bases at V and 3 bases at J, with 13 bases in the middle. This CDR3 comprises 15 residues. Germline V gene data show CDR1 as SNHLY and CDR2 as FYNNEI. CDR3: CASSERGAVTDTQYF. CDR3 in DNA: TGTGCCAGCAGTGAGAGGGGGGCCGTGACAGATACGCAGTATTTT.

The chain is built from TRBV7-3 and TRBJ2-3; 9 nucleotides match TRBD2. J lost 2 bases, V lost 6 bases, and 9 bases had no gene match. The CDR3 has 16 amino acids. From germline, CDR1 is SGHTA and CDR2 FQGTGA. The CDR3 spells CASRAGGLGITDTQYF. For the CDR3, the DNA is TGTGCCAGCAGGGCGGGAGGGCTTGGGATCACAGATACGCAGTATTTT.

This chain links TRBV13 with TRBJ1-1; D may be TRBD1 (6 bases). Trimming shortened V by 5 bases and J by 4 bases, and 20 bases separated the two germline ends. CDR1 and CDR2 from the germline V gene are PRHDT and FYEKMQ (reference sequence). The CDR3 has 16 amino acids. CDR3 loop: CASSPRGVGGFTEAFF. For the CDR3, the DNA is TGTGCCAGCAGCCCCCGTGGCGTAGGGGGTTTCACTGAAGCTTTCTTT.

V and J are TRBV7-6 and TRBJ2-1; TRBD2 matches 13 bases. Germline CDR1 is SGHVS and CDR2 is FNYEAQ. CDR3 size: 16 residues. The ends lost 5 bases at V and 2 bases at J; junction bases unmatched: 3. The CDR3 region has the DNA TGTGCCAGCAGCCACGGGACTAGCGGGGCCTACAATGAGCAGTTCTTC. Translation: CASSHGTSGAYNEQFF.

The rearrangement links TRBV14 to TRBJ2-3, with D perhaps assigned TRBD1 or TRBD2 (5 bases each). V lost 4 bases and J 3 bases, leaving 11 bases between the germline ends. Germline V gene sequence: CDR1 SGHDN, CDR2 FVKESK. The CDR3 is made up of 14 amino acids. CDR3 sequence: CASSPGRKTDTQYF. CDR3 coding DNA: TGTGCCAGCAGCCCGGGACGGAAAACAGATACGCAGTATTTT.

The rearrangement joins TRBV4-3 to TRBJ1-1; the D is unclear. The CDR3 sequence is 15 residues long. Germline CDR1 and CDR2: LGHNA and YSLEER. V lost 1 base and J lost 5, with 14 bases in between. CDR3 residues: CASSQAAVGGTEAFF. The CDR3 DNA sequence: TGCGCCAGCAGCCAAGCCGCCGTGGGAGGGACTGAAGCTTTCTTT.

This chain uses TRBV19 with TRBJ1-5, with 7 bases identical to TRBD1. This CDR3 is 17 amino acids long. In germline, CDR1 is LNHDA, CDR2 SQIVND (reference sequence). V trimming: 9 bases; J trimming: 2 bases; junction bases outside the gene matches: 16. The CDR3 coding sequence is TGTGCCAGCTCGGACAGGATCGGACGGGCAGGCAATCAGCCCCAGCATTTT. This codes for CASSDRIGRAGNQPQHF.

Here the CDR3 reads CASSFSEGTGETQYF. CDR3 bases: TGTGCCAGCAGTTTCTCAGAGGGCACGGGGGAGACCCAGTACTTC. This rearrangement joins TRBV6-5 to TRBJ2-5; possibly TRBD2 for D (5 bases). The CDR3 spans 15 residues. Per germline, CDR1 MNHEY and CDR2 SVGAGI. V lost 4 bases to trimming and J lost 5 bases, with 17 bases between them.

This clone came up a few times. The gene calls are TRBV30 and TRBJ1-5; D ambiguous. V lost 2 bases to trimming and J lost 1 base, with 15 bases between them. Germline CDR1 and CDR2: GTSNPN and SVGIG (reference sequence). This CDR3 contains 16 residues. Here the CDR3 reads CAWSSAWAISNQPQHF. In DNA, the CDR3 is TGTGCCTGGAGTTCGGCTTGGGCAATAAGCAATCAGCCCCAGCATTTT.

Only one count was recorded for this clone. This rearrangement joins TRBV11-1 to TRBJ1-4; 7 bases are a match to TRBD1. After removal of 3 bases from V and 7 bases from J, the junction contained 5 bases not matched to a gene. CDR1 SGHAT and CDR2 FQDESV come from the germline V gene (reference sequence). The CDR3 length is 14 residues. CDR3 protein: CASSLTGSSEKLFF. CDR3 bases: TGTGCCAGCAGCTTGACAGGGAGTAGTGAAAAACTGTTTTTT.

The J gene is TRBJ2-3, the V gene TRBV11-3; weak D call: TRBD2 (6 bases). Deletions cut 4 bases from V and 3 bases from J, with 23 bases between. Per germline, CDR1 SGHNT and CDR2 YENEEA. There are 18 residues in the CDR3. CDR3 loop: CASSSPGGAPVRTDTQYF. In DNA, the CDR3 is TGTGCCAGCAGCTCACCCGGCGGGGCCCCTGTTAGGACAGATACGCAGTATTTT.

The chain links TRBV7-2 to TRBJ2-5, with D unresolved. Between the trimmed V and J ends, which lost 2 bases and 4 bases, there was a span of 5 bases. The length of the CDR3 is 12 residues. Germline loops: CDR1 SGHTA, CDR2 FQGNSA. The CDR3 reads CASSLRGETQYF. The CDR3 nucleotides read TGTGCCAGCAGCTTACGTGGAGAGACCCAGTACTTC.

This clone was counted a few times. The J gene is TRBJ2-2, the V gene TRBV7-3, with D hard to call. The ends were cut back, 2 bases at V and 0 bases at J, with 7 bases in the middle. There are 15 residues in the CDR3. In germline, CDR1 is SGHTA, CDR2 FQGTGA. The CDR3 bases are TGTGCCAGCAGCTTAGGTTTTGCGAACACCGGGGAGCTGTTTTTT. It encodes CASSLGFANTGELFF.

This clone was observed a few times. The V gene is TRBV5-1, the J gene TRBJ1-1; the D is unclear. The V gene lost 4 bases and the J gene lost 1 base, with 8 bases spanning the gap. Germline V CDR1 and CDR2: SGHRS, YFSETQ. The CDR3 runs to 13 residues. The CDR3 DNA reads TGCGCCAGCAGCCCGGACGGGAACACTGAAGCTTTCTTT. The encoded protein is CASSPDGNTEAFF.

The chain links TRBV5-1 to TRBJ2-5; TRBD1 is a possible D gene (6 bases). Germline lookup yields CDR1 SGHRS and CDR2 YFSETQ. The germline V and J ends were trimmed by 1 base and 4 bases, with 11 bases remaining between them. This CDR3 comprises 14 residues. The CDR3 region is CASSLNTGTETQYF. CDR3 DNA sequence: TGCGCCAGCAGCTTGAATACAGGGACAGAGACCCAGTACTTC.